This T cell receptor (beta chain) was obtained from a study of CD8+ T cells in alopecia areata. The overall study: In an open-label trial, patients got 5 to 10 mg tofacitinib twice daily. Scoring of treated patients' severity used the percentage of affected scalp area. Tofacitinib ran for 6 to 18 months before 6 months off drug. Study-wide results and caveats: Tofacitinib significantly decreased scalp clonality and expanded CD8+ clones among top 100.

Indicated treatment: oral pan-JAK inhibitor, 5-10 mg twice daily. In each case, RNA was isolated and then reverse transcribed into cDNA as the sequencing template. Using immunoSEQ multiplex PCR, the repertoire was profiled, and TCRdb retains in-frame clones only, with some absent. The profile covers roughly 120,000 clones, with roughly 60% appearing a single time and almost 30% taken by the ten largest. Germline values: CDR1 GTSNPN, CDR2 SVGIG (reference sequence). Between the trimmed V and J ends, which lost 5 bases and 2 bases, there was a span of 7 bases. The CDR3 has 11 residues. As for this clone: Its antigen is not identified.

V is TRBV30 and J is TRBJ2-7; D remains ambiguous. This sequence originates from a human donor with alopecia areata. This specimen was CD8+ T cells sorted from blood, taken at week 4, from a patient treated with tofacitinib. The CDR3 sequence is CAWDTAYEQYF. The CDR3 DNA is TGTGCCTGGGACACCGCCTACGAGCAGTACTTC.